The clone carrying this TCR beta chain was seen more than once but under ten times. Its antigen is unknown. The V end lost 7 bases, the J end lost 6 bases, and 16 bases lay between the germline ends. This CDR3 has 13 residues. CDR1 is SNHLY, CDR2 FYNNEI, per germline. This table comes from immunoSEQ multiplex PCR, and its TCRdb copy is limited to in-frame clones, with some not included. The sample has around 30,000 clones, 80% seen once. This record belongs to a study of T cells in localized non-small cell lung cancer. Study-level points and caveats: The greatest T cell clonality was found in uninvolved adjacent lung (higher than in tumor).

The TCR originated in a male donor aged 60 or older with stage III squamous cell lung carcinoma. Sequenced material: peripheral blood, taken before any cancer treatment. This rearrangement joins TRBV2 to TRBJ2-7; unclear D gene. The CDR3 nucleotides read TGTGCCAGCAAGGACCGCCTCTGGGGCGAGCAGTACTTC. The encoded protein is CASKDRLWGEQYF. The variable domain in full, completed from reference TRBV2 and TRBJ2-7, reads EPEVTQTPSHQVTQMGQEVILRCVPISNHLYFYWYRQILGQKVEFLVSFYNNEISEKSEIFDDQFSVERPDGSNFTLKIRSTKLEDSAMYFCASKDRLWGEQYFGPGTRLTVT.